This entry lists 19 T cell receptor beta chains sequenced from one sample in a study of spatial heterogeneity in lung cancer. TCRdb recomputed calls from the 5' RACE reads with MiXCR, one row per CDR3 protein. The sample lists about 85,000 distinct CDR3 sequences; about 20% were seen once. The time point here: sample taken at primary tumor resection. Whole RNA from tumor, nontumor lung or frozen PBMC was sequenced unsorted. Sequencing used PBMCs, obtained at surgery. All receptors come from a male donor with early-stage non-small cell lung cancer.

The sample holds a few counts of this clonotype. The chain joins TRBV9 to TRBJ2-3, with TRBD2 matching over 8 bases. The CDR3 has 16 residues. The ends lost 0 bases at V and 10 bases at J; junction bases unmatched: 13. Germline V gene lookup returns CDR1 SGDLS and CDR2 YYNGEE. The CDR3 here is CASSVGGSGANKAQYF. The CDR3 region has the DNA TGTGCCAGCAGCGTAGGGGGTAGCGGGGCCAACAAAGCGCAGTATTTT. Filled out from reference TRBV9 and TRBJ2-3, the complete variable domain reads DSGVTQTPKHLITATGQRVTLRCSPRSGDLSVYWYQQSLDQGLQFLIQYYNGEERAKGNILERFSAQQFPDLHSELNLSSLELGDSALYFCASSVGGSGANKAQYFGPGTRLTVL.

The gene calls are TRBV4-1 and TRBJ2-3; D is uncertain. Germline V gene lookup returns CDR1 MGHRA and CDR2 YSYEKL. V was clipped by 1 base and J by 4 bases, with 12 bases between them. This CDR3 spans 15 amino acids. The CDR3: CASSQVSLVADTQYF. In nucleotides, the CDR3 is TGCGCCAGCAGCCAAGTTAGTTTGGTAGCAGATACGCAGTATTTT.

In its sample, this clonotype was seen a few times. The chain uses TRBV29-1 and TRBJ2-7; D is perhaps TRBD2 (6 bases). The CDR3 is 14 amino acids. V lost 3 bases and J lost 4, with 16 bases in between. Germline CDR1 SQVTM, CDR2 ANQGSEA. DNA of the CDR3: TGCAGCGTTGACGGTTCGGGGGAAAAGTACGAGCAGTACTTC. This gives the protein CSVDGSGEKYEQYF.

This clonotype was detected only a few times. The V and J genes are TRBV20-1 and TRBJ1-2, with D unresolved. The CDR3 runs 13 residues. V was clipped by 6 bases and J by 4 bases, with 15 bases between them. Germline V CDR1 and CDR2: DFQATT, SNEGSKA (reference sequence). The CDR3 DNA follows: TGCAGTGCCCACGTTGAGGGTGGCTATGGCTACACCTTC. It translates to CSAHVEGGYGYTF.

The chain links TRBV3-1 to TRBJ2-5, with 11 positions matching TRBD2. CDR1 is LGHDT and CDR2 is YNNKEL in the germline V gene (reference sequence). The trim removed 1 base at V and 3 bases at J, leaving 4 bases unmatched. The length of the CDR3 is 16 residues. In DNA, the CDR3 is TGTGCCAGCAGCCAAGTACTAGCGGGGGATGAAGAGACCCAGTACTTC. This sequence encodes CASSQVLAGDEETQYF.

The chain employs TRBV6-2 or TRBV6-3 and TRBJ1-4, with no clear D. V lost 6 bases and J 1 base, leaving 15 bases between the germline ends. The length of the CDR3 is 16 residues. The germline CDR1 and CDR2 sequences are MNHEY and SVGEGT. The CDR3 DNA is TGTGCCAGCAGGCCCGGGCCAAGAGGAACTAATGAAAAACTGTTTTTT. The encoded protein is CASRPGPRGTNEKLFF.

This clonotype came up many times. The chain recombines TRBV24-1 with TRBJ1-5; the match to TRBD1 covers 9 bases. Germline lookup yields CDR1 KGHDR and CDR2 SFDVKD. This CDR3 contains 16 residues. V was pared by 2 bases and J by 5 bases, with 6 bases of the junction left unmatched. The CDR3 loop is CATSDSEQGAYQPQHF. CDR3 bases: TGTGCCACCAGTGATTCGGAACAGGGGGCTTATCAGCCCCAGCATTTT.

In its sample, this clonotype was seen a few times. CDR3 coding DNA: TGTGCCTGGAGTGTACAGTACGAGCAGTACTTC. Translation gives CAWSVQYEQYF. The chain has TRBV30 and TRBJ2-7; D gene unclear. From germline, CDR1 is GTSNPN and CDR2 SVGIG (reference sequence). The CDR3 runs to 11 residues. V lost 0 bases, J lost 4 bases, and 4 bases lay in between.

This clonotype was seen ten or more times. The V call is TRBV20-1, the J call TRBJ2-3; D unresolved. V was clipped by 5 bases and J by 2 bases, with 5 bases between them. The CDR3 is 11 amino acids. Germline V gene sequence: CDR1 DFQATT, CDR2 SNEGSKA (reference sequence). The CDR3 DNA sequence: TGCAGTGCTGGCAACACAGATACGCAGTATTTT. Translating it yields CSAGNTDTQYF.

The CDR3, as DNA: TGCAGTGCTGTAGCGGGGACTAGCGGGTCCAATGAGCAGTTCTTC. Amino acids: CSAVAGTSGSNEQFF. The chain combines TRBV20-1 with TRBJ2-1, with TRBD2 identical over 12 bases. CDR1 is DFQATT, CDR2 SNEGSKA, per germline (reference sequence). The CDR3 sequence is 15 residues long. The junction had 8 bases not matched to a gene; V was cut back by 5 bases and J by 6 bases.

Ten or more counts support this clonotype. V usage is TRBV14 and J usage is TRBJ2-7; 9 bases are shared with TRBD1. Germline trimming cut 2 bases from V and 3 bases from J; bases unmatched to any gene: 8. This CDR3 has 16 amino acids. From germline, CDR1 is SGHDN and CDR2 FVKESK. The CDR3 protein is CASSQPGGTGIYEQYF. CDR3 bases: TGTGCCAGCAGCCAACCAGGCGGGACAGGGATCTACGAGCAGTACTTC.

The chain combines TRBV20-1 with TRBJ2-3; 7 nucleotides line up with TRBD2. Losses at the gene ends were 6 bases for V and 4 bases for J; bases not matched to a gene: 10. Germline values: CDR1 DFQATT, CDR2 SNEGSKA (reference sequence). CDR3 size: 14 residues. This CDR3 is CSAPEASGADTQYF. DNA of the CDR3: TGCAGTGCCCCCGAGGCTAGCGGAGCAGATACGCAGTATTTT.

This clonotype has only a few counts. This sequence joins TRBV12-3 or TRBV12-4 and TRBJ1-2; D unclear. This CDR3 has 15 residues. Between the trimmed V and J ends, which lost 2 bases and 1 base, there was a span of 11 bases. CDR3 sequence reads: CASSLRLSLNYGYTF. In nucleotides, the CDR3 is TGTGCCAGCAGTTTACGTCTAAGTCTTAACTATGGCTACACCTTC.

Only a few counts were recorded for this clonotype. The V call is TRBV18, the J call TRBJ1-6; D gene ambiguous. Germline CDR1 is KGHSH and CDR2 is LQKENI. The V and J ends lost 1 base and 9 bases respectively, with 16 bases between them. This CDR3 has 16 amino acids. The CDR3 DNA reads as TGTGCCAGCTCACCACAGGCACCCGACGGGATTTCACCCCTCCACTTT. It codes for CASSPQAPDGISPLHF.

The V and J genes are TRBV6-6 and TRBJ1-4; tentative D call: TRBD1 (5 bases). Between the trimmed V and J ends, which lost 8 bases and 6 bases, there was a span of 13 bases. The CDR3 contains 13 residues. The germline V gene encodes CDR1 MNHNY and CDR2 SVGAGI (reference sequence). Here the CDR3 reads CASRTSRDEKLFF. CDR3 nucleotide sequence: TGTGCCAGCCGGACATCCCGGGATGAAAAACTGTTTTTT.

The chain employs TRBV7-3 and TRBJ2-7; D may be TRBD2 (6 bases). Germline CDR1 SGHTA, CDR2 FQGTGA. Between the trimmed V and J ends, which lost 2 bases and 2 bases, there was a span of 13 bases. The length of the CDR3 is 15 residues. The CDR3 reads CASSLSGAGPYEQYF. In DNA form, the CDR3 reads TGTGCCAGCAGCTTATCGGGAGCAGGGCCCTACGAGCAGTACTTC.

This clonotype was counted at least ten times. V gene TRBV29-1 combines with J gene TRBJ1-3; D is ambiguous. CDR3 length: 13 amino acids. Germline V gene sequence: CDR1 SQVTM, CDR2 ANQGSEA. V lost 5 bases to trimming and J lost 2 bases, with 10 bases between them. The CDR3 sequence is CSVSTSTGNTIYF. The CDR3 coding sequence is TGCAGCGTTAGTACTTCAACTGGAAACACCATATATTTT.

The chain combines TRBV7-3 with TRBJ2-1; 7 nucleotides agree with TRBD1. Germline lookup yields CDR1 SGHTA and CDR2 FQGTGA. This CDR3 has 13 amino acids. V lost 5 bases to trimming and J lost 14 bases; unmatched junction nucleotides: 12. In DNA, the CDR3 is TGTGCCAGCAGCCATCGTCTTCAGGGGGAAGAGTTCTTC. This codes for CASSHRLQGEEFF.

This clonotype was counted at least ten times. The chain couples TRBV20-1 to TRBJ1-4; tentative D call: TRBD1 (5 bases). The CDR3 consists of 15 residues. Germline loops: CDR1 DFQATT, CDR2 SNEGSKA (reference sequence). V dropped 3 bases and J dropped 4 bases, with 15 bases sitting between them. The CDR3 DNA reads TGCAGTGCTAGGAGCGAGGGGCGCGGTAATGAAAAACTGTTTTTT. Its protein product is CSARSEGRGNEKLFF.